Listed here are 20 T cell receptor beta chains from one sample, sequenced in a study of monozygotic twins with inflammatory bowel disease. TCRdb re-called the 5' RACE reads and gives one entry per CDR3 protein, without DNA. The sample table includes about 110,000 distinct CDR3 sequences. The sample comprised blood. All receptors derive from a human donor with ulcerative colitis or Crohn's disease, or a healthy co-twin of an affected twin (not recorded which).

J is TRBJ1-2 and V is TRBV28. Germline CDR1 reads MDHEN; CDR2 reads SYDVKM. CDR3 length: 15 amino acids. The CDR3 loop reads CASSLGGSDANGYTF.

CDR3 residues: CASRRQGGTGELFF. The V and J genes are TRBV6-4 and TRBJ2-2; the D gene TCRdb calls, TRBD1, cannot be checked with no DNA. The CDR3 sequence is 14 residues long. From germline, CDR1 is MRHNA and CDR2 SNTAGT.

The chain employs TRBV28 and TRBJ1-6. This CDR3 comprises 14 residues. Germline V gives CDR1 MDHEN, CDR2 SYDVKM. The CDR3 spells CASRSGQLDSPLHF.

The chain recombines TRBV6-1 with TRBJ1-5; TCRdb reports TRBD1, a call that lacks DNA to check it against. Germline V gene lookup returns CDR1 MNHNS and CDR2 SASEGT. There are 15 residues in the CDR3. The CDR3 sequence: CASSRDRAGDQPQHF.

This chain uses TRBV20-1 with TRBJ2-1; the TCRdb call, TRBD2, lacks DNA for checking. This CDR3 is built from 18 residues. Germline lookup yields CDR1 DFQATT and CDR2 SNEGSKA (reference sequence). The CDR3 spells CSARDYRASGGTYNEQFF.

This chain links TRBV4-3 with TRBJ1-2. Germline values: CDR1 LGHNA, CDR2 YSLEER. The CDR3 has 15 amino acids. The CDR3: CASSQDHTVGYGYTF.

This rearrangement joins TRBV19 to TRBJ1-1. Germline CDR1 is LNHDA and CDR2 is SQIVND (reference sequence). The CDR3 totals 14 residues. CDR3 protein: CASQRLGMNTEAFF.

The V and J genes are TRBV7-2 and TRBJ1-2; TCRdb's D gene call, TRBD1, goes unchecked for lack of DNA. The germline gives CDR1 SGHTA, CDR2 FQGNSA. The CDR3 has 15 residues. The chain's CDR3 is CASSLMRTDDYGYTF.

The rearrangement links TRBV9 to TRBJ2-3. Looked up from germline, CDR1 is SGDLS and CDR2 is YYNGEE. There are 12 residues in the CDR3. The CDR3 here is CASSPRRDTQYF.

This chain connects TRBV20-1 to TRBJ2-1; there is no DNA to check the TCRdb D call of TRBD2. The CDR3 is 17 amino acids. CDR1 is DFQATT, CDR2 SNEGSKA, per germline (reference sequence). CDR3 sequence: CSARATASGSPYNEQFF.

This rearrangement joins TRBV24-1 to TRBJ1-2; TCRdb's D call, TRBD1, is unchecked because there is no DNA. Germline-derived CDR1 and CDR2 are KGHDR and SFDVKD. The CDR3 covers 13 residues. CDR3 sequence reads: CATSDPTDRGYTF.

The chain carries TRBV19 and TRBJ1-5; the D call of TRBD1 rests on TCRdb alone, since no DNA is present to check it. This CDR3 spans 17 amino acids. Germline V CDR1 and CDR2: LNHDA, SQIVND (reference sequence). The CDR3 region is CASSRPPGQGHDQPQHF.

CDR3 sequence reads: CASSGSTGGRAETQYF. This chain links TRBV7-9 with TRBJ2-5; TCRdb reports TRBD1, a call that lacks DNA to check it against. This CDR3 is built from 16 residues. Looked up from germline, CDR1 is SEHNR and CDR2 is FQNEAQ (reference sequence).

The rearrangement joins TRBV4-2 to TRBJ1-1; the TRBD1 assignment by TCRdb is unverifiable without DNA. Per the germline V gene, CDR1 is LGHNA and CDR2 is YNFKEQ. CDR3 length equals 15 residues. CDR3 sequence: CASSQDTGLNTEAFF.

The chain uses TRBV19 and TRBJ2-1; there is no DNA to check the TCRdb D call of TRBD2. Germline CDR1 LNHDA, CDR2 SQIVND (reference sequence). The CDR3 is 20 amino acids. The CDR3 here is CASSSSSGIAGGLSYNEQFF.

The rearrangement uses TRBV5-1 and TRBJ2-5; TCRdb's D call of TRBD1 is untestable without DNA. The CDR3 totals 14 residues. Germline V CDR1 and CDR2: SGHRS, YFSETQ. The CDR3 protein is CASSGGQIQETQYF.

The gene calls are TRBV12-5 and TRBJ1-1. Per germline, CDR1 LGHNT and CDR2 FRNRAP. The CDR3 is made up of 11 amino acids. CDR3 sequence reads: CASGLGTEAFF.

The chain carries TRBV10-3 and TRBJ1-2. Germline V gives CDR1 ENHRY, CDR2 SYGVKD. CDR3 length equals 12 residues. CDR3 sequence: CAISPDNYGYTF.

V gene TRBV7-8 combines with J gene TRBJ2-4; there is no DNA to check the TCRdb D call of TRBD1. The CDR3 is 15 residues long. Germline V gene sequence: CDR1 SGHVS, CDR2 FQNEAQ. Here the CDR3 reads CASSMDRVSKNIQYF.

The chain joins TRBV14 to TRBJ2-7. The V gene's germline CDR1 is SGHDN and CDR2 FVKESK. The CDR3 sequence is 15 residues long. CDR3 region: CASSQVTTPYYEQYF.